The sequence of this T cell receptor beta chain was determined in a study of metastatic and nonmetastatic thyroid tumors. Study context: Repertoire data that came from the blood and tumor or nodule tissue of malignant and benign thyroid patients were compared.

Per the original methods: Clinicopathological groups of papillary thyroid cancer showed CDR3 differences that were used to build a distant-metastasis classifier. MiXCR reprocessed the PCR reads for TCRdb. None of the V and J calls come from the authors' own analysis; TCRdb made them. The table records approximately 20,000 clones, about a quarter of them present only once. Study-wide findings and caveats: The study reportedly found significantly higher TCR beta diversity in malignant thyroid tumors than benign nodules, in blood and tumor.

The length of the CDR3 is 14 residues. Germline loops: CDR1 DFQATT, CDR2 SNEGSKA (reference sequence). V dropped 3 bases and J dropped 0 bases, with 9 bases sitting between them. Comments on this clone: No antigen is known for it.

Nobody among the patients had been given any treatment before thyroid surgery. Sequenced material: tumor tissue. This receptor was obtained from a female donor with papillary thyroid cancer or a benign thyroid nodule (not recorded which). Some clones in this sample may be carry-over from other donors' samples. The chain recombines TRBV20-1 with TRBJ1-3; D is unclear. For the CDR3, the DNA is TGCAGTGCTAGCCTTGGCTCCTCTGGAAACACCATATATTTT. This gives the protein CSASLGSSGNTIYF.